The 13 T cell receptor beta chains below were found in one sample sequenced in a study of blood T cells in healthy people across ages. Together with a sample-barcoded 5' primer, a J-beta primer mix was included in a second PCR lasting roughly 6 to 12 cycles. TCRdb re-derived calls from the 5' RACE reads in MiXCR, one entry per CDR3 protein. The sample holds 1.5 million or so distinct CDR3 sequences, about 43% seen once. Sequencing was done on a sample of blood. The receptor source for this set is a woman in her late teens or twenties in good health.

This clonotype was seen more than once but under ten times. The chain is built from TRBV3-1 and TRBJ2-5, with D uncertain. Germline V gene data show CDR1 as LGHDT and CDR2 as YNNKEL (reference sequence). Trimming took 2 bases from V and 0 from J, leaving 10 bases between them. This CDR3 is 15 amino acids long. The CDR3 loop reads CASSQNGRNQETQYF. CDR3 DNA sequence: TGTGCCAGCAGCCAAAACGGACGGAACCAAGAGACCCAGTACTTC.

This clonotype was detected only a few times. The chain carries TRBV7-8 and TRBJ2-5; D not certain. The germline V and J ends were trimmed by 4 bases and 5 bases, with 14 bases remaining between them. The CDR3 has 14 amino acids. Per germline, CDR1 SGHVS and CDR2 FQNEAQ. The CDR3 coding sequence is TGTGCCAGCAGCTCCGAACTCACGGCGGAGACCCAGTACTTC. Its translation: CASSSELTAETQYF.

This chain uses TRBV27 with TRBJ2-3; TRBD2 aligns across 10 bases. V shed 8 bases, J shed 2 bases, and the junction held 7 bases outside the gene matches. Per the germline V gene, CDR1 is MNHEY and CDR2 is SMNVEV (reference sequence). This CDR3 has 15 residues. Here the CDR3 reads CASYPLAGFTDTQYF. The CDR3 DNA is TGTGCCAGCTACCCACTAGCGGGGTTCACAGATACGCAGTATTTT.

The rearrangement uses TRBV4-1 and TRBJ2-1; TRBD2 matches at 10 bases. V was pared by 4 bases and J by 3 bases, with 6 bases of the junction left unmatched. This CDR3 has 16 amino acids. Germline V CDR1 and CDR2: MGHRA, YSYEKL. The CDR3 loop is CASSLGGTSVYNEQFF. In DNA, the CDR3 is TGCGCCAGCAGCCTAGGTGGGACTAGCGTCTACAATGAGCAGTTCTTC.

V usage is TRBV5-1 and J usage is TRBJ2-2, with TRBD1 identical over 9 bases. The junction had 7 bases not matched to a gene; V was cut back by 3 bases and J by 4 bases. From germline, CDR1 is SGHRS and CDR2 YFSETQ. The CDR3 extends over 16 amino acids. The DNA for the CDR3 is TGCGCCAGCAGCTGGGGACAGGGCGACGCCACCGGGGAGCTGTTTTTT. Residues: CASSWGQGDATGELFF.

V and J are TRBV12-5 and TRBJ2-7; D is tentatively TRBD1 or TRBD2 (5 bases each). The V gene's germline CDR1 is LGHNT and CDR2 FRNRAP. This CDR3 spans 12 amino acids. V lost 7 bases, J lost 2 bases, and 9 bases lay in between. The CDR3 reads CASARDAYEQYF. The CDR3 coding sequence is TGTGCTAGTGCCCGGGACGCCTACGAGCAGTACTTC.

The chain combines TRBV4-1 with TRBJ1-5; 9 nucleotides line up with TRBD1. Unmatched junction bases numbered 12, after V lost 4 bases and J lost 5 bases. The CDR3 spans 17 residues. Per germline, CDR1 MGHRA and CDR2 YSYEKL. The DNA of the CDR3 is TGCGCCAGCAGCCCTTACCCGGGACAGGGTGGTGATCAGCCCCAGCATTTT. Translation: CASSPYPGQGGDQPQHF.

This rearrangement joins TRBV28 to TRBJ2-7, with 7 bases aligning to TRBD1. Per germline, CDR1 MDHEN and CDR2 SYDVKM. The V and J ends lost 5 bases and 3 bases, in that order; junction bases with no gene match: 4. This CDR3 contains 13 residues. This CDR3 is CASSEGQLYEQYF. The DNA of the CDR3 is TGTGCCAGCAGTGAGGGACAGCTCTACGAGCAGTACTTC.

This chain connects TRBV7-9 to TRBJ2-7; 10 nucleotides line up with TRBD2. The length of the CDR3 is 14 residues. V was pared by 4 bases and J by 4 bases, with 4 bases of the junction left unmatched. Germline V gene data show CDR1 as SEHNR and CDR2 as FQNEAQ (reference sequence). The CDR3 DNA follows: TGTGCCAGCAGCTCGGCGACTAGCGGGTACGAGCAGTACTTC. The encoded protein is CASSSATSGYEQYF.

Worth noting for this clonotype: An end of the junction differs from the germline gene, which may be a read error. V gene TRBV12-3 or TRBV12-4 combines with J gene TRBJ2-6, with D maybe TRBD2 (7 bases). The CDR3 is made up of 16 amino acids. The CDR3 DNA follows: TGTGTCAGCAGTTTATCGGGGGGCGCTGGGGCCAACGTCCTGACTTTC. The encoded protein is CVSSLSGGAGANVLTF.

CDR3 amino acids: CASIQQSHTEAFF. The CDR3 DNA follows: TGTGCCAGCATCCAACAGAGCCACACTGAAGCTTTCTTT. The V call is TRBV7-9, the J call TRBJ1-1; the D is unclear. CDR1 is SEHNR and CDR2 is FQNEAQ in the germline V gene (reference sequence). The CDR3 loop spans 13 amino acids. Trimming cost V 7 bases and J 3 bases, with 12 bases left between them.

The chain employs TRBV7-9 and TRBJ1-1; tentatively, D is TRBD1 (6 bases). The germline CDR1 and CDR2 sequences are SEHNR and FQNEAQ (reference sequence). V was trimmed by 5 bases and J by 4 bases, leaving 14 bases between them. The CDR3 runs 14 residues. CDR3 DNA: TGTGCCAGCAGCCCCCGAGGGGGGCTCACTGAAGCTTTCTTT. Encoded protein: CASSPRGGLTEAFF.

The rearrangement links TRBV7-9 to TRBJ2-1, with no clear D. CDR3 size: 12 residues. Between the trimmed V and J ends, which lost 5 bases and 9 bases, there was a span of 11 bases. Germline V gene data show CDR1 as SEHNR and CDR2 as FQNEAQ (reference sequence). CDR3 residues: CASSPNWSEQFF. For the CDR3, the DNA is TGTGCCAGCAGCCCGAACTGGAGTGAGCAGTTCTTC. The variable domain in full, completed from reference TRBV7-9 and TRBJ2-1, reads DTGVSQNPRHKITKRGQNVTFRCDPISEHNRLYWYRQTLGQGPEFLTYFQNEAQLEKSRLLSDRFSAERPKGSFSTLEIQRTEQGDSAMYLCASSPNWSEQFFGPGTRLTVL.